These T cell receptor beta chains were read from a single sample in a study of T cells in Graves' hyperthyroidism and ophthalmopathy. Via MiXCR, TCRdb re-called the multiplex PCR reads, giving one row per CDR3 protein. In the table there are 250,000 to 400,000 distinct CDR3 sequences, about an eighth of which are singletons. Sequencing was carried out using blood. The source of these receptors is a woman between 40 and 55 years old with Graves' ophthalmopathy. CDR3s leave out the opening cysteine and the closing phenylalanine or tryptophan.

v_call cdr3_aa
TRBV12-3/TRBV12-4 ASTSLDTQY
TRBV24-1 ATSDFSLGRNEQF
TRBV27 ASSFLPVGNNEQF
TRBV2 ASSERYSLAKNIQY
TRBV7-2 ASSRRGDNSYNEQF
TRBV12-3/TRBV12-4 ASSLASLVNEQF
TRBV30 ACPRGGYGYT
TRBV7-2 ASSAMTGVGNTIY
TRBV19 ASSSLSSGNAYGYT
TRBV28 ASSFGTSSGEQY
TRBV18 ASSPLGQGASQPQH
TRBV27 ASSLFADREGGSGNTIY
TRBV18 ASSSTGIPPWETQY
TRBV5-1 ASSPATGEYNSPLH
TRBV7-9 ASSLLRWPPHYGYT
TRBV11-2 ASSLGRAGGGNIQY
TRBV12-3/TRBV12-4 ASTRAEGIGYT
TRBV20-1 SARKTDTYEQY
TRBV7-8 ASSLAGRSYLIHTQY
TRBV24-1 ATQSPGNTIY
TRBV7-6 ASSLVPPGANAHGYT
TRBV9 ASSARGRGELF
TRBV20-1 SAESGSSYNEQL
TRBV9 ASSAQVIFAEAF
TRBV6-5 ASSYTGYGGYT
TRBV6-1 ASSAGTGINQPQH
TRBV12-3/TRBV12-4 ASKGRAPNQPQH
TRBV6-4 ASSDSTGGTGELF
TRBV6-6 ASSYVPNTEAF
TRBV10-3 AIPGTDRVDGYA
TRBV15 ATSRGRETQY
TRBV7-2 ASSLGLVDQPQH
TRBV19 ASSKRGRTGELF
TRBV19 ASFGDGEKLF
TRBV6-1 ASRTIGWNQPQH
TRBV5-5 ASSFPGTGYGYT
TRBV11-2 ASSLSLGGVLTGELF
TRBV27 ASSGDRGRGYYGYT
TRBV5-5 ASSLTAFISNQPQH
TRBV29-1 SVEDLPKGSFESGANVLT
TRBV6-1 ASRPRQDSYEQY
TRBV20-1 SALGQGNEQY
TRBV28 ASRRPSSYNSPLH
TRBV12-3/TRBV12-4 ASSLGTGPIQETQY
TRBV2 ASRPDFRSTEAF
TRBV5-6 ASSLGGRTEETQY
TRBV6-1 ASSPDGANYGYT
TRBV28 ASSTTARVETQY
TRBV12-3/TRBV12-4 ASSSEGQGADTIY
TRBV28 ASSSTVAGTGWMWKYEQY
TRBV3-1 ASSQDQPYNEQF
TRBV3-1 ASSRVKVSEQY
TRBV27 ASSLSVEGGEQY
TRBV20-1 SALLPRETQY
TRBV29-1 SGTGGSYNEQF
TRBV18 ASSLDKNTEAF
TRBV2 ASTISGRGEQY
TRBV29-1 SVGTGGGQPQH
TRBV7-8 ASSLGTSGGETQY
TRBV12-3/TRBV12-4 ASRVRSTGEGSPLH